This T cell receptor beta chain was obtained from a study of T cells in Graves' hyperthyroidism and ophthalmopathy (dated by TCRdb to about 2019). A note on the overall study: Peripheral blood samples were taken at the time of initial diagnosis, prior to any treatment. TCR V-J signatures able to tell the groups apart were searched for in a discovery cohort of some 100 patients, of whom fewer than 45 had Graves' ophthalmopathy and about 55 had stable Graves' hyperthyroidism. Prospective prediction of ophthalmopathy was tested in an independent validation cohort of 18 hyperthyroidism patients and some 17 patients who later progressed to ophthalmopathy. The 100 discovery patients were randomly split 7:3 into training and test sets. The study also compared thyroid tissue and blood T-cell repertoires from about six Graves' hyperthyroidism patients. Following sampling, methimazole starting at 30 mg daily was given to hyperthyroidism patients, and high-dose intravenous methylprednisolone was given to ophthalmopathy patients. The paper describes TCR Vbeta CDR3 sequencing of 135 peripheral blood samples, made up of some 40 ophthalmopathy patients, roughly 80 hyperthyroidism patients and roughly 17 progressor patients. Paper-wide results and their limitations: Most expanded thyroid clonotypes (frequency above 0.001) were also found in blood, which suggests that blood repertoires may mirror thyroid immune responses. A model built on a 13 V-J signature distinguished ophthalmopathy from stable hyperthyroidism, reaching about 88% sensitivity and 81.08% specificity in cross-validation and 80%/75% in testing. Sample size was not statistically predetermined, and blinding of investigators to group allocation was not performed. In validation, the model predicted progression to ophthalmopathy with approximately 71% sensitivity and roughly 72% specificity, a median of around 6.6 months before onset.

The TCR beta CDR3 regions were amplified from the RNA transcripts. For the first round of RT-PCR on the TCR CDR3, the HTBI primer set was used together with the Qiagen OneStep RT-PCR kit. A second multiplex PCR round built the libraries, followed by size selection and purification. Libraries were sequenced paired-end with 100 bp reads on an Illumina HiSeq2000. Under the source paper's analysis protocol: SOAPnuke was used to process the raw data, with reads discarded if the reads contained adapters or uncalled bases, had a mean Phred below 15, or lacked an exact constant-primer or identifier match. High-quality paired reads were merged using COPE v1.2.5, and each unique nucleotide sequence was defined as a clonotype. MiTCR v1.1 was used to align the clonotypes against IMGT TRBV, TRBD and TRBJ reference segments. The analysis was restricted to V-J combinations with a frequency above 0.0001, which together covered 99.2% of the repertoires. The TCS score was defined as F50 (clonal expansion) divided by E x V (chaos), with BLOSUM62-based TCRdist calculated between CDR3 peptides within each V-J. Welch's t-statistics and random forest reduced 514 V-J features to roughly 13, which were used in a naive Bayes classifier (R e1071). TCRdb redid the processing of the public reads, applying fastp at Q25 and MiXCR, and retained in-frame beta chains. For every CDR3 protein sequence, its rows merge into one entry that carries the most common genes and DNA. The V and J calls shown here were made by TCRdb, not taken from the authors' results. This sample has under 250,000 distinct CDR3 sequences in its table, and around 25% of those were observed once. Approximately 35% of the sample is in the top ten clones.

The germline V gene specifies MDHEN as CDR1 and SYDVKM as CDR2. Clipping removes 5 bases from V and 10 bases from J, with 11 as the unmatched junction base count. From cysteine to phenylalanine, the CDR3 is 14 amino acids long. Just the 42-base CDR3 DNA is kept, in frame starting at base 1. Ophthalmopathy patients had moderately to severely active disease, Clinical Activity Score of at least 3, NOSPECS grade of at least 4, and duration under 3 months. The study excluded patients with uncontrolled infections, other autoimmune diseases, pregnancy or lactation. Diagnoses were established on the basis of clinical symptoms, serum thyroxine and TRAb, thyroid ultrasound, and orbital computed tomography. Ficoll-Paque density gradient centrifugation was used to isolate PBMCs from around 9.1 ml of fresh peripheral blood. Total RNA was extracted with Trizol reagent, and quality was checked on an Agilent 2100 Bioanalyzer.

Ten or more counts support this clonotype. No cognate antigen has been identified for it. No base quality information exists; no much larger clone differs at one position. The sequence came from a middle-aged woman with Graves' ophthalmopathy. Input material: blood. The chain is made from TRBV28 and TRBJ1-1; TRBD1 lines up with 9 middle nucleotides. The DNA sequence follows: TGTGCCAGCAGTCCACCGGACAGGGGTTCCGGAGCTTTCTTT. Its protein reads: CASSPPDRGSGAFF. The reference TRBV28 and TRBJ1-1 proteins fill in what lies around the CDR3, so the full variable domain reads DVKVTQSSRYLVKRTGEKVFLECVQDMDHENMFWYRQDPGLGLRLIYFSYDVKMKEKGDIPEGYSVSREKKERFSLILESASTNQTSMYLCASSPPDRGSGAFFGQGTRLTVV.